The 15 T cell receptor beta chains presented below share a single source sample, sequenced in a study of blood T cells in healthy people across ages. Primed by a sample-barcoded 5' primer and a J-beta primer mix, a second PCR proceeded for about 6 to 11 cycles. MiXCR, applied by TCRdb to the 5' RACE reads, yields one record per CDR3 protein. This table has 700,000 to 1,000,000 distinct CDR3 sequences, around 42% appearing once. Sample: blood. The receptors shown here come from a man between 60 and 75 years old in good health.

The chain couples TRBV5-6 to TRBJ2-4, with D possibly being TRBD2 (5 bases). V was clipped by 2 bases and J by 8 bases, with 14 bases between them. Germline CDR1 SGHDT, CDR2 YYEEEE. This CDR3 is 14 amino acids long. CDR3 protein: CASSFRVRGYIQYF. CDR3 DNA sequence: TGTGCCAGCAGCTTTAGGGTCCGGGGTTACATTCAGTACTTC.

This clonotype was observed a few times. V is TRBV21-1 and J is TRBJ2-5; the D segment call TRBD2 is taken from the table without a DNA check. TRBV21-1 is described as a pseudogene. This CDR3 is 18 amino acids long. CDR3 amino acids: CASMRDWLAGDPQETQYF. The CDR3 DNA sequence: TGTGCCAGCATGAGGGACTGGCTAGCGGGGGATCCACAAGAGACCCAGTACTTC.

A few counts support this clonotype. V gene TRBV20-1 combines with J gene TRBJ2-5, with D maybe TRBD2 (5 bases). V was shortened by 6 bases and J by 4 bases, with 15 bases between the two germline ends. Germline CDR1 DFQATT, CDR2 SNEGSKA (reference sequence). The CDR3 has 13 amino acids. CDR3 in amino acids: CSATQRSRETQYF. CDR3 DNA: TGCAGTGCAACTCAGCGGAGTAGAGAGACCCAGTACTTC.

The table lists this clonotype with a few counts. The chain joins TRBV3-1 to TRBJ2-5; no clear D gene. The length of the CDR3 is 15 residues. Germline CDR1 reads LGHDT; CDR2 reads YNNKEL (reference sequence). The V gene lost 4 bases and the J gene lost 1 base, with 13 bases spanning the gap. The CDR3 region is CASSPPRMGQETQYF. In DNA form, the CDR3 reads TGTGCCAGCAGCCCCCCGAGAATGGGCCAAGAGACCCAGTACTTC.

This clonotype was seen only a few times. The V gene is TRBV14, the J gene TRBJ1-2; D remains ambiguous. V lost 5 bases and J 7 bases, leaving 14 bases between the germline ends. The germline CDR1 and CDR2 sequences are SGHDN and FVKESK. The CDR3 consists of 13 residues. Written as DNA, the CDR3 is TGTGCCAGCAGCGAAGGACCGTTCTCTGGCTACACCTTC. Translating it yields CASSEGPFSGYTF.

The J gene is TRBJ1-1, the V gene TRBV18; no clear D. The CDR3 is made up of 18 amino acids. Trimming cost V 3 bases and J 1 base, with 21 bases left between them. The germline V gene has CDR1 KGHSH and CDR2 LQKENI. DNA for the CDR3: TGTGCCAGCTCACCCCACAACCCGAACACCTTCGAGAACACTGAAGCTTTCTTT. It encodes CASSPHNPNTFENTEAFF.

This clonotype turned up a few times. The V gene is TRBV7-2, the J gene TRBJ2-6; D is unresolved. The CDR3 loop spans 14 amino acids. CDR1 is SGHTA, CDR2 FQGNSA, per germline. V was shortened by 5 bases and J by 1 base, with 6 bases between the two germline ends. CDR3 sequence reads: CASSRDSGANVLTF. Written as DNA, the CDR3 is TGTGCCAGCAGCAGGGATTCTGGGGCCAACGTCCTGACTTTC.

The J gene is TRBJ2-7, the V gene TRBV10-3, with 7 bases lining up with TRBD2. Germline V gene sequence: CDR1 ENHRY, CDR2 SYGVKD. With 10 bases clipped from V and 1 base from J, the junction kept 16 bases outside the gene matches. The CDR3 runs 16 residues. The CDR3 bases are TGTGCCAGCTCCGACGCTGCGGGGGTAAGGTCCTACGAGCAGTACTTC. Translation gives CASSDAAGVRSYEQYF.

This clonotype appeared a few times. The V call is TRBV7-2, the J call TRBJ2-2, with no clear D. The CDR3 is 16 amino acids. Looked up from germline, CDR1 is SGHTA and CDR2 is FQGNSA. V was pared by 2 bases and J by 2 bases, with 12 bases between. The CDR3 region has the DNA TGTGCCAGCAGCTTACAGCCCCACATTAACACCGGGGAGCTGTTTTTT. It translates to CASSLQPHINTGELFF.

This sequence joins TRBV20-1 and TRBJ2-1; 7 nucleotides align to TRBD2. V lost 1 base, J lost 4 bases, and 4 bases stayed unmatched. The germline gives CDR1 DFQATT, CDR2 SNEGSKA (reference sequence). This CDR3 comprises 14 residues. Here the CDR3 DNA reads TGCAGTGCTAGAGTGGGGCGGGGGTACAATGAGCAGTTCTTC. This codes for CSARVGRGYNEQFF.

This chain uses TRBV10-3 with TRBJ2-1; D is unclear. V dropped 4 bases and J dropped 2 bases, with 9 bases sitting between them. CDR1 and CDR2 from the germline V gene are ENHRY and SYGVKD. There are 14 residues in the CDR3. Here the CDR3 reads CAISGAFTYNEQFF. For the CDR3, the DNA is TGTGCCATCAGTGGAGCGTTCACCTACAATGAGCAGTTCTTC.

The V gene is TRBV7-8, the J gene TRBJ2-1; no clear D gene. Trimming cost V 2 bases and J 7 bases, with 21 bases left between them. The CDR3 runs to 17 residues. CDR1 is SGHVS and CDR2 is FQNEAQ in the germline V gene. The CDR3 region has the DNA TGTGCCAGCAGCTTAAGTGGGCGGAATCTTGTGTTGAATGAGCAGTTCTTC. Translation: CASSLSGRNLVLNEQFF.

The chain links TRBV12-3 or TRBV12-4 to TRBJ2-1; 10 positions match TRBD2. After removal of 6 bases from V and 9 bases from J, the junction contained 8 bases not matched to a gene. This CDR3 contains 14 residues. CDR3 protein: CASSPSGGACEQFF. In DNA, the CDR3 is TGTGCCAGCAGCCCCAGCGGGGGGGCCTGTGAGCAGTTCTTC.

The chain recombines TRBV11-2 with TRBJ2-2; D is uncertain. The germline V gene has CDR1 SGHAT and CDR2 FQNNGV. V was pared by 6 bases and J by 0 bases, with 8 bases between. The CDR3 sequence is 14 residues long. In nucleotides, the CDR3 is TGTGCCAGCAGGACTGTCACGAACACCGGGGAGCTGTTTTTT. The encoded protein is CASRTVTNTGELFF.

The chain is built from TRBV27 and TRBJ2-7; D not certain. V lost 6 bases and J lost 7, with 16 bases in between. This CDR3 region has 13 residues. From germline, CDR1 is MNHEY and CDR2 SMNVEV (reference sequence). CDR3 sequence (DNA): TGTGCCAGCAGCACCTGGTACCCTTATGAGCAGTACTTC. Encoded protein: CASSTWYPYEQYF.